The T cell receptor beta chain under discussion was sequenced for a study of control samples from healthy donors and cancer patients. V lost 0 bases, J lost 8 bases, and 9 bases lay in between. Per the germline V gene, CDR1 is SGHRS and CDR2 is YFSETQ. There are 13 residues in the CDR3. Produced via immunoSEQ multiplex PCR; TCRdb's table is partial and in-frame only. The table records some 120,000 clones, 93% of them present only once. Sequencing was performed on blood. V usage is TRBV5-1 and J usage is TRBJ2-1; maybe TRBD1 (5 bases). The source of this sequence is a man aged 30-40 years in good health. CDR3 region: CASSLVGADEQFF. The CDR3 DNA reads as TGCGCCAGCAGCTTGGTAGGGGCCGATGAGCAGTTCTTC. The complete variable domain, with remaining parts taken from reference TRBV5-1 and TRBJ2-1, reads KAGVTQTPRYLIKTRGQQVTLSCSPISGHRSVSWYQQTPGQGLQFLFEYFSETQRNKGNFPGRFSGRQFSNSRSEMNVSTLELGDSALYLCASSLVGADEQFFGPGTRLTVL.